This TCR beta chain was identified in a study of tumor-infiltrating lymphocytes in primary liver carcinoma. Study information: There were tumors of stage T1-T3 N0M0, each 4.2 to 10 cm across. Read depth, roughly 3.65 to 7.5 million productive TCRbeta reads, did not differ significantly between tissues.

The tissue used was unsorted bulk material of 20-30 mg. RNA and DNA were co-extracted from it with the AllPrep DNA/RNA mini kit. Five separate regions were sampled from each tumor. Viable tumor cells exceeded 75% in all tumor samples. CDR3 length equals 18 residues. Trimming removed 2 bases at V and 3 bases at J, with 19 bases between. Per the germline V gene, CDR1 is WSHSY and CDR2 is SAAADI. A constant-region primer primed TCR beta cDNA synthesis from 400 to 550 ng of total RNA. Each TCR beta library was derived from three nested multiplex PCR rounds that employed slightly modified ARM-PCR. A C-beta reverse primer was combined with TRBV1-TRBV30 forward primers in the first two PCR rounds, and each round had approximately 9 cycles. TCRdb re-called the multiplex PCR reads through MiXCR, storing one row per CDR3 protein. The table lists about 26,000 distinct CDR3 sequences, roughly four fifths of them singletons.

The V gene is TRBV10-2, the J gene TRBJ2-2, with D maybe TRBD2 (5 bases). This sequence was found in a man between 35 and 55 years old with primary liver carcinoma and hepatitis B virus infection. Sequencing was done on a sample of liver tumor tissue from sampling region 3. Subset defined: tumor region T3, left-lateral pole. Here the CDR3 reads CASSEAKGVAEDTGELFF. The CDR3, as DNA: TGCGCCAGCAGTGAGGCTAAGGGAGTCGCGGAGGACACCGGGGAGCTGTTTTTT.